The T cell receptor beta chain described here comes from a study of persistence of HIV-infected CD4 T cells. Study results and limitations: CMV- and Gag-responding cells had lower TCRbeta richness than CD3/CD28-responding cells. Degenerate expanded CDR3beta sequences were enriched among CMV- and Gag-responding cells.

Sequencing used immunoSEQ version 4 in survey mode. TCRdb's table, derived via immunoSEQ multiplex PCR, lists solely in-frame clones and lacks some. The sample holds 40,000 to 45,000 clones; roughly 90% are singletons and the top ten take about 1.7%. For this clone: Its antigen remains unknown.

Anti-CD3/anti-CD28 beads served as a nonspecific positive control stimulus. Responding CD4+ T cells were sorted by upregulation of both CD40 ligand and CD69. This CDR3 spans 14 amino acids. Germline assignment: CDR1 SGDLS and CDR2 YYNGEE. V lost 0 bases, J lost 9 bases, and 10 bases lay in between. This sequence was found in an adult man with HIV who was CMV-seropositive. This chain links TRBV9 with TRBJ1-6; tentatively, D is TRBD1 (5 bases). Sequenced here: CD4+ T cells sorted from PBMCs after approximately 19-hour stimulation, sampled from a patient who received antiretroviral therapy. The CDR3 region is CASSVVQGPSPLHF. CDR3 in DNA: TGTGCCAGCAGCGTAGTCCAGGGACCTTCACCCCTCCACTTT.